This T cell receptor (beta chain) was identified in a study of OX40 agonist ivuxolimab in advanced cancers. Study background: Patients were under 90% male with ages about 23 to 90, mean about 65. Antecedent anti-PD-1, anti-PD-L1 or anti-CTLA-4 therapy was permissible, with around 40% having received some. Overall study results and limits: By week 6 at 0.1 to 3.0 mg/kg, blood CD4+ and CD8+ T cells had expanded clonally. Expanded clones were, on average, more numerous among CD8+ T cells than CD4+.

Trimming pared 3 bases from V and 0 bases from J, leaving 19 bases between. The germline gives CDR1 SGHRS, CDR2 YFSETQ. This CDR3 is built from 19 residues. This table comes from immunoSEQ multiplex PCR, and its TCRdb copy is limited to in-frame clones, with some not included. The sample lists about 55,000 clones, 80% seen once, with 3.5% to 5.5% in the top ten. Turning to this clone: What it binds is unknown.

V is TRBV5-1 and J is TRBJ2-6, with D hard to call. The sample was CD4+ or CD8+ T cells sorted from blood, taken in a trial of the OX40 agonist ivuxolimab. The source is an adult with an advanced solid tumor such as melanoma, head and neck, liver or kidney cancer. The CDR3 loop is CASSSDTASFSSGANVLTF. CDR3 coding DNA: TGCGCCAGCAGCTCTGACACAGCGTCTTTTTCCTCTGGGGCCAACGTCCTGACTTTC.